This TCR beta chain comes out of a study of T-cell reconstitution after alpha-beta-depleted transplantation in children. Unique molecular identifiers were built into the TCRbeta library. TCRdb fed the PCR reads into MiXCR, producing one record per CDR3 protein. Of 250,000 to 300,000 distinct CDR3 sequences listed, roughly 9.5% are singletons. The CDR3 has 15 residues. From germline, CDR1 is SGHTA and CDR2 FQGNSA. Trimming cost V 5 bases and J 5 bases; bases outside gene matches: 8. This receptor was obtained from a human donor who donated a stem cell graft to a child with SCID. The rearrangement uses TRBV7-2 and TRBJ2-2; TRBD1 matches at 7 bases. The source was PBMCs from the stem cell graft donor, collected from the stem cell graft. The CDR3 loop reads CASSPWDRYTGELFF. CDR3 DNA: TGTGCCAGCAGCCCTTGGGACAGATATACCGGGGAGCTGTTTTTT.